Below are 14 T cell receptor beta chains sequenced from a single sample in a study of control samples from healthy donors and cancer patients (TCRdb year 2020). Libraries were prepared through the immunoSEQ multiplex PCR assay. Sourced from immuneACCESS, this table was stored by TCRdb with only in-frame sequences that have V and J called. A share of the clones is absent; for the studies checked, an unresolved V gene accounts for under half, and the remainder has no known explanation. In this sample the table shows some 80,000 clones, about 92% of which occur a single time. 5.8% of the sample belongs to the ten largest clones. The sequenced material came from blood. The receptor source for this set is a woman in her sixties in good health.

J is TRBJ2-7 and V is TRBV7-9; D not certain. CDR3 length equals 14 residues. The ends were cut back, 3 bases at V and 2 bases at J, with 11 bases in the middle. From germline, CDR1 is SEHNR and CDR2 FQNEAQ (reference sequence). CDR3 amino acids: CASSFSFSPYEQYF. DNA of the CDR3: TGTGCCAGCAGCTTTTCTTTTTCCCCCTACGAGCAGTACTTC.

Notes on this clone: At one end the junction does not follow the germline gene, possibly because of a read error. The V gene is TRBV19, the J gene TRBJ1-5; 9 bases fit TRBD1. Looked up from germline, CDR1 is LNHDA and CDR2 is SQIVND (reference sequence). The CDR3 length is 15 residues. The CDR3 sequence: CASSVGQGPVQAQHF. DNA of the CDR3: TGTGCCAGTAGTGTGGGACAGGGACCCGTTCAGGCCCAGCATTTT.

J is TRBJ2-1 and V is TRBV25-1, with 7 bases matching TRBD2. With 1 base clipped from V and 8 bases from J, the junction kept 17 bases outside the gene matches. Looked up from germline, CDR1 is MGHDK and CDR2 is SYGVNS. There are 18 residues in the CDR3. The CDR3 DNA sequence: TGTGCCAGCAGTGAATCGGGCGGGAGACGTAGGATTCGGGATGAGCAGTTCTTC. Encoded protein: CASSESGGRRRIRDEQFF.

The chain carries TRBV7-2 and TRBJ2-3, with 9 bases lining up with TRBD1. Germline loops: CDR1 SGHTA, CDR2 FQGNSA. The V gene end was trimmed by 5 bases and the J gene end by 4 bases; junction bases not matched to a gene: 13. The CDR3 is made up of 17 amino acids. In nucleotides, the CDR3 is TGTGCCAGCAGCCGGGGATTTTTGGGACAGGGCGCAGATACGCAGTATTTT. Its translation is CASSRGFLGQGADTQYF.

The V gene is TRBV11-2, the J gene TRBJ1-2; 9 bases line up with TRBD1. Germline CDR1 is SGHAT and CDR2 is FQNNGV. The CDR3 spans 15 residues. Trimming took 2 bases from V and 12 from J; bases not matched to a gene: 13. As DNA, the CDR3 is TGTGCCAGCAGCTTACAGGGAGGACAGGGGCCTGAGGACACCTTC. Its translation is CASSLQGGQGPEDTF.

The rearrangement uses TRBV21-1 and TRBJ2-2; the table's TRBD2 call for D was not verified on the DNA. TRBV21-1 is a recognized pseudogene. The CDR3 runs 20 residues. The CDR3 nucleotides read TGTGCCAGCAGCAAAAACACGGGAAGCGGGAGAGGCAGAGAAACAAGGGAGCTGTTTTTT. This translates into CASSKNTGSGRGRETRELFF.

CDR3 nucleotide sequence: TGTGCCAGCACTCCGGACCCCTTTATCACCTCCTACGAGCAGTACTTC. The encoded protein is CASTPDPFITSYEQYF. The chain joins TRBV2 to TRBJ2-7; D call uncertain. The CDR3 extends over 16 amino acids. Deletions cut 7 bases from V and 0 bases from J, with 19 bases between. CDR1 is SNHLY and CDR2 is FYNNEI in the germline V gene.

Written as DNA, the CDR3 is TGCAGCCCATCGCAGGGGGCGAGCAATCAGCCCCAGCATTTT. It specifies CSPSQGASNQPQHF. This rearrangement joins TRBV29-1 to TRBJ1-5; TRBD1 matches at 8 bases. V gave up 8 bases and J gave up 1 base; unmatched junction bases: 7. Germline CDR1 and CDR2: SQVTM and ANQGSEA. The CDR3 consists of 14 residues.

The V gene is TRBV5-8, the J gene TRBJ2-2, with a tentative D call TRBD1 (6 bases). The germline CDR1 and CDR2 sequences are SGHTS and YDEGEE. The V end lost 2 bases, the J end lost 9 bases, and 11 bases lay between the germline ends. The CDR3 is made up of 13 amino acids. CDR3 bases: TGTGCCAGCAGCTTACAGGGAATCCGGGAGCTGTTTTTT. Amino acid sequence: CASSLQGIRELFF.

V usage is TRBV30 and J usage is TRBJ1-1; the match to TRBD1 covers 8 bases. Germline loops: CDR1 GTSNPN, CDR2 SVGIG (reference sequence). J gave up 6 bases and V 2 bases, and 11 bases lay outside the gene matches. The CDR3 consists of 15 residues. CDR3 DNA sequence: TGTGCCTGGAGTCCAACGGACAGGGTGGGCGCTGAAGCTTTCTTT. Translation gives CAWSPTDRVGAEAFF.

V usage is TRBV6-5 and J usage is TRBJ1-6; 11 nucleotides align to TRBD1. In germline, CDR1 is MNHEY, CDR2 SVGAGI. The trim removed 2 bases at V and 10 bases at J, leaving 7 bases unmatched. The CDR3 runs to 16 residues. The CDR3: CASSYRTGTGGSPLHF. The CDR3 DNA is TGTGCCAGCAGTTACCGAACCGGGACAGGGGGATCACCCCTCCACTTT.

With regard to this clone: One junction end disagrees with the germline gene, perhaps due to a read error. The chain carries TRBV14 and TRBJ2-5; a weak D match, TRBD2 (6 bases). The CDR3 sequence is 12 residues long. Germline lookup yields CDR1 SGHDN and CDR2 FVKESK. The CDR3 bases are TGTGCCAGCAGCCAAGGGTTTCTAGCGACCCACTTC. It encodes CASSQGFLATHF.

The V gene is TRBV18, the J gene TRBJ2-7; 7 bases are shared with TRBD2. In germline, CDR1 is KGHSH, CDR2 LQKENI. V gave up 4 bases and J gave up 3 bases; unmatched junction bases: 6. This CDR3 contains 14 residues. DNA of the CDR3: TGTGCCAGCTCACGGTCGGGGGGAGACTACGAGCAGTACTTC. This translates into CASSRSGGDYEQYF.

The chain joins TRBV6-5 to TRBJ2-7; 7 positions agree with TRBD1. Germline values: CDR1 MNHEY, CDR2 SVGAGI. With V trimmed by 7 bases and J by 2 bases, 8 bases remained unmatched. The CDR3 contains 14 residues. In DNA form, the CDR3 reads TGTGCCAGCAATCGCGGGCAGGGGGCCTACGAGCAGTACTTC. The encoded protein is CASNRGQGAYEQYF.